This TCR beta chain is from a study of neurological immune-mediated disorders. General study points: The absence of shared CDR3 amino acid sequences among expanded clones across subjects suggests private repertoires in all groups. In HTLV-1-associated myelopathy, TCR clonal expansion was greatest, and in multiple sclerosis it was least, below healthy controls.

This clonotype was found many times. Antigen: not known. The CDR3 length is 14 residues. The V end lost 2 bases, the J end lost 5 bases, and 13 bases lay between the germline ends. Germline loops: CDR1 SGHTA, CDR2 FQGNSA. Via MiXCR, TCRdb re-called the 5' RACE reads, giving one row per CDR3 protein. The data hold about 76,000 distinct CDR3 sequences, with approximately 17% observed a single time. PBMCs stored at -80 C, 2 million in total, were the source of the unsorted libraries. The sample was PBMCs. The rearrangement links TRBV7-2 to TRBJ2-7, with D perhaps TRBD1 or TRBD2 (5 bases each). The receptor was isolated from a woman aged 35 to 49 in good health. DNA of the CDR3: TGTGCCAGCAGCTTACGGGTGAGGGGTAACGAGCAGTACTTC. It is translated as CASSLRVRGNEQYF.